These 10 T cell receptor beta chains were sequenced from one sample in a study of vaccination and CD4 T cells after COVID-19. The treatment was: approximately 9-day PBMC culture with coronavirus spike peptide pools or control peptides (ViraFEST assay). An Oncomine TCR Beta short-read assay was used to sequence the DNA from cultured CD4+ T cells. TCRdb reprocessed the PCR reads with MiXCR, giving one entry per CDR3 protein. The sample includes 15,000 or so distinct CDR3 sequences, 60% of them seen just once. No cognate antigen is known for these TCRs. Sequencing was carried out using CD4+ T cells from blood, cultured in vitro. These receptors originate from a human donor who had recovered from COVID-19.

This clonotype was counted between two and nine times. The chain is built from TRBV28 and TRBJ2-5; D not resolved. V lost 5 bases and J 3 bases, leaving 4 bases between the germline ends. Germline V lookup: CDR1 MDHEN, CDR2 SYDVKM. This CDR3 is built from 11 residues. In DNA, the CDR3 is TGTGCCAGCAGTATAAAAGAGACCCAGTACTTC. Protein sequence: CASSIKETQYF.

The chain employs TRBV20-1 and TRBJ1-2, with D unclear. Germline V CDR1 and CDR2: DFQATT, SNEGSKA (reference sequence). V dropped 1 base and J dropped 8 bases, with 11 bases sitting between them. The CDR3 length is 12 residues. Written as DNA, the CDR3 is TGCAGTGCTAGAGTATATTTTTTAGGCTACACCTTC. The encoded protein is CSARVYFLGYTF.

The DNA for the CDR3 is TGTGCCAGCAGTGAAGCGGGCAGGAGTGAAAAACTGTTTTTT. Its translation: CASSEAGRSEKLFF. V is TRBV2 and J is TRBJ1-4; D gene unclear. The CDR3 is 14 residues long. The ends were cut back, 0 bases at V and 7 bases at J, with 9 bases in the middle. Germline loops: CDR1 SNHLY, CDR2 FYNNEI. Drawing the rest from reference TRBV2 and TRBJ1-4, the complete variable domain is EPEVTQTPSHQVTQMGQEVILRCVPISNHLYFYWYRQILGQKVEFLVSFYNNEISEKSEIFDDQFSVERPDGSNFTLKIRSTKLEDSAMYFCASSEAGRSEKLFFGSGTQLSVL.

This sequence joins TRBV19 and TRBJ1-1; D not resolved. In germline, CDR1 is LNHDA, CDR2 SQIVND (reference sequence). V was shortened by 8 bases and J by 3 bases, with 13 bases between the two germline ends. This CDR3 region has 13 residues. In DNA form, the CDR3 reads TGTGCCAGTCTGGGTAGGTTCGACACTGAAGCTTTCTTT. The encoded protein is CASLGRFDTEAFF. Using reference TRBV19 and TRBJ1-1 for the parts outside the CDR3, the full variable domain is DGGITQSPKYLFRKEGQNVTLSCEQNLNHDAMYWYRQDPGQGLRLIYYSQIVNDFQKGDIAEGYSVSREKKESFPLTVTSAQKNPTAFYLCASLGRFDTEAFFGQGTRLTVV.

In this sample, this clonotype turned up once. The chain links TRBV10-3 to TRBJ2-7; no clear D gene. Trimming left V 0 bases short and J 7 bases short, with 10 bases between. This CDR3 spans 13 amino acids. CDR1 and CDR2 (germline): ENHRY, SYGVKD. The CDR3 bases are TGTGCCATCAGTGAGTCTCAAAGTTTGGAGCAGTACTTC. Residues: CAISESQSLEQYF.

This chain connects TRBV28 to TRBJ2-7, with no clear D. This CDR3 is 13 amino acids long. CDR1 is MDHEN, CDR2 SYDVKM, per germline. Trimming pared 3 bases from V and 4 bases from J, leaving 10 bases between. Here the CDR3 reads CASSFLMGYEQYF. CDR3 DNA: TGTGCCAGCAGTTTCTTAATGGGGTACGAGCAGTACTTC.

V is TRBV20-1 and J is TRBJ1-5; unclear D gene. The V end was cut by 5 bases, the J end by 7 bases, with 15 bases between. There are 13 residues in the CDR3. Per germline, CDR1 DFQATT and CDR2 SNEGSKA (reference sequence). The CDR3 DNA reads as TGCAGTGCTCCAGACTATTTGGGGCAGCCCCAGCATTTT. Encoded protein: CSAPDYLGQPQHF.

The chain is built from TRBV27 and TRBJ2-7; 9 bases are a match to TRBD1. J was trimmed by 4 bases and V by 5 bases; bases with no gene match: 12. The CDR3 totals 16 residues. The germline CDR1 and CDR2 sequences are MNHEY and SMNVEV (reference sequence). CDR3 DNA sequence: TGTGCCAGCAGTCTAACCCGGACAGGGGAGGGGTACGAGCAGTACTTC. Its translation: CASSLTRTGEGYEQYF.

Written as DNA, the CDR3 is TGTGCCACCAGTCCTGACAGCGGGAGGAAATACAATGAGCAGTTCTTC. This gives the protein CATSPDSGRKYNEQFF. The V gene is TRBV24-1, the J gene TRBJ2-1; TRBD2 matches 9 bases. The CDR3 sequence is 16 residues long. Germline assignment: CDR1 KGHDR and CDR2 SFDVKD. Trimming removed 6 bases from V and 4 bases from J; junction bases left unmatched: 9.

In its sample, this clonotype was seen a few times. DNA of the CDR3: TGCAGTGCTAGAGCCGGGAGGCTTCTCTCCTACGAGCAGTACTTC. Amino acid sequence: CSARAGRLLSYEQYF. The chain combines TRBV20-1 with TRBJ2-7; 7 bases are a match to TRBD2. CDR1 and CDR2 from the germline V gene are DFQATT and SNEGSKA (reference sequence). CDR3 length equals 15 residues. V gave up 1 base and J gave up 0 bases; unmatched junction bases: 6.